This T cell receptor beta chain is drawn from a study of T cells in Graves' hyperthyroidism and ophthalmopathy (dated by TCRdb to the late 2010s). A note on the overall study: Peripheral blood samples were taken at initial diagnosis, before any treatment was given. TCR V-J signatures able to tell the groups apart were searched for in a discovery cohort of approximately 95 patients, of whom more than 40 had Graves' ophthalmopathy and around 58 had stable Graves' hyperthyroidism. An independent validation cohort of under 20 hyperthyroidism patients and roughly 16 patients who later progressed to ophthalmopathy tested prospective prediction of ophthalmopathy. The 90 or so discovery patients were randomly split 7:3 into training and test sets. The study also compared thyroid tissue and blood T-cell repertoires from 5 to 7 Graves' hyperthyroidism patients. Following sampling, methimazole starting at 30 mg daily was given to hyperthyroidism patients, and high-dose intravenous methylprednisolone was given to ophthalmopathy patients. TCR Vbeta CDR3 sequencing of 130 to 150 peripheral blood samples (under 45 ophthalmopathy, under 80 hyperthyroidism and some 17 progressor patients) is reported in the paper.

This clonotype appeared many times. Its binding antigen is unknown. The record has no base qualities; no much larger clone is one base away. The research as a whole found: Sample size was not statistically predetermined, and investigators were not blinded to group allocation. During validation, the model predicted progression to ophthalmopathy a median of approximately 6.5 months ahead of onset, with around 71% sensitivity and 72% to 85% specificity. A model built on a 13 V-J signature distinguished ophthalmopathy from stable hyperthyroidism, reaching 85% to 90% sensitivity and 81.08% specificity in cross-validation and 80%/75% in testing. Most expanded thyroid clonotypes (frequency above 0.001) were also detected in blood, a finding suggesting that blood repertoires may reflect thyroid immune responses.

Stable Graves' hyperthyroidism was defined as the absence of progression to ophthalmopathy over 18 months of follow-up. Hyperthyroidism patients were aged 18 to 65 years and newly diagnosed, with disease duration of less than 2 months. Patients with uncontrolled infections, other autoimmune diseases, pregnancy or lactation were excluded. Diagnoses were based on clinical symptoms, serum thyroxine and TRAb, thyroid ultrasound and orbital computed tomography. Ficoll-Paque density gradient centrifugation was used to isolate PBMCs from around 10 ml of fresh peripheral blood. Total RNA was extracted with Trizol reagent, and quality was checked on an Agilent 2100 Bioanalyzer. The junction shows trimming of 5 bases on V and 1 base on J, and the gene matches do not reach 9 bases of it. The germline V gene (reference sequence) yields SGHAT for CDR1 and FQDESV for CDR2. From its cysteine to its phenylalanine, the CDR3 spans 16 amino acids. Just the 48-base CDR3 DNA is kept, in frame starting at base 1.

The TCR beta CDR3 regions were amplified from RNA transcripts. The first round of RT-PCR for the TCR CDR3 was performed with the HTBI primer set and the Qiagen OneStep RT-PCR kit. A second multiplex PCR round built the libraries, followed by size selection and purification. The libraries were sequenced on an Illumina HiSeq2000 using paired-end 100 bp reads. Per the authors' processing: SOAPnuke was used to process the raw data, throwing out any read that contained adapters or uncalled bases, had a mean Phred below 15, or lacked an exact constant-primer or identifier match. COPE v1.2.5 was used to merge the high-quality paired reads, and each unique nucleotide sequence was defined as a clonotype. Clonotypes were aligned to IMGT TRBV, TRBD and TRBJ reference segments using MiTCR v1.1. The analysis included only V-J combinations with a frequency above 0.0001, which together covered around 99% of the repertoires. A TCS score was defined as the ratio of F50 (clonal expansion) to E x V (chaos), with BLOSUM62-based TCRdist applied between CDR3 peptides within each V-J. Welch's t-statistics and random forest reduced just over 500 V-J features to about 12, which were used in a naive Bayes classifier (R e1071). Starting from the raw public reads, TCRdb applied fastp trimming at Q25, assembled clones with MiXCR and retained in-frame beta chains. Rows are combined by CDR3 protein, so each entry shows the most common genes and DNA. The V and J calls, along with clone size, are taken from TCRdb and not from the paper's own processing. The sample table holds some 550,000 distinct CDR3 sequences, of which less than 25% were seen once. The top ten clonotypes cover more than 20% of the sample.

Recombination linked TRBV11-1 to TRBJ1-2; the junction holds 8 bases that match TRBD1. This TCR was recovered from a man aged 18-30 years with Graves' hyperthyroidism. The sample comprised blood. CDR3 reads: CASSPLTGGVNYGYTF. The sequence in DNA is TGTGCCAGCAGCCCTTTAACAGGGGGAGTTAACTATGGCTACACCTTC. The variable domain in full, with residues beyond the CDR3 obtained from the reference TRBV11-1 and TRBJ1-2 genes, is EAEVAQSPRYKITEKSQAVAFWCDPISGHATLYWYRQILGQGPELLVQFQDESVVDDSQLPKDRFSAERLKGVDSTLKIQPAELGDSAMYLCASSPLTGGVNYGYTFGSGTRLTVV.